This T cell receptor beta chain was retrieved from a study of brain metastases from non-small cell lung cancer. Germline CDR1 MDHEN, CDR2 SYDVKM. This CDR3 is built from 15 residues. Trimming at V came to 2 bases and at J to 8 bases, leaving 7 bases not matched to a gene. Remarks on this clone: The antigen is unknown.

Findings and caveats of the study: Brain metastases had lower T-cell infiltration than primary tumors. T-cell clones appeared expanded in around 61% of brain metastases relative to matched primary tumors. Paired brain metastases and primary tumors largely shared TCR repertoires.

Produced via immunoSEQ multiplex PCR; TCRdb's table is partial and in-frame only. The sample yields some 4,300 clones, over 75% seen once. The receptor was isolated from a donor aged 40 or over with non-small cell lung cancer. Input material: primary lung tumor tissue. V is TRBV28 and J is TRBJ2-1; TRBD2 agrees at 9 bases. CDR3 DNA sequence: TGTGCCAGCAGTTTAAGCCTAGCGGGAAGGGATGAGCAGTTCTTC. The encoded protein is CASSLSLAGRDEQFF.